This section outlines one T cell receptor beta chain sequence together with its context. Its antigen is not known. A sample-barcoded 5' primer and a J-beta primer mix were used in a second PCR of roughly 7 to 11 cycles. The authors tagged each cDNA molecule using a template-switch adaptor with 12 random nucleotides. TCRdb fed the 5' RACE reads into MiXCR, producing one record per CDR3 protein. The data hold under 2 million distinct CDR3 sequences, with roughly 32% observed a single time. The data originate from a study of blood T cells in healthy people across ages. Overall study results and limits: Leaving the PBMCs unsorted stopped any conclusive comparison of naive versus antigen-experienced cells.

The CDR3 has 15 residues. The germline CDR1 and CDR2 sequences are MNHNS and SASEGT. The V segment lost 7 bases and the J segment 6 bases; nucleotides outside the gene matches: 8. The people who gave samples were healthy Caucasians from Russia, aged roughly 6 to 95. This sequence was found in a woman aged 30 to 39 in good health. The sequencing input was blood. This chain uses TRBV6-1 with TRBJ1-6; 8 bases align to TRBD1. CDR3 nucleotides: TGTGCCAGCAATGTCGGACAGGGCATTAATTCACCCCTCCACTTT. Translation: CASNVGQGINSPLHF.